This entry lists 25 T cell receptor beta chains sequenced from one sample in a study of cytomegalovirus exposure and HLA in healthy donors. PCR used 60 Vbeta primers and 13 Jbeta primers. Generated by immunoSEQ multiplex PCR, the TCRdb table keeps only in-frame clones and is missing some. The data contain about 210,000 clones, roughly 80% of them singletons. Sequenced: PBMCs. The receptors come from a man younger than 40 in good health and CMV-seronegative.

This chain connects TRBV18 to TRBJ2-1; maybe TRBD1 (7 bases). The V gene's germline CDR1 is KGHSH and CDR2 LQKENI. Deletions cut 3 bases from V and 13 bases from J, with 13 bases between. This CDR3 has 12 residues. The chain's CDR3 is CASSPEGQIQFF. The CDR3 DNA reads as TGTGCCAGCTCACCGGAGGGACAGATACAGTTCTTC.

This chain uses TRBV29-1 with TRBJ1-2; 9 nucleotides align to TRBD1. Germline CDR1 and CDR2: SQVTM and ANQGSEA. This CDR3 is built from 12 residues. After removal of 7 bases from V and 5 bases from J, the junction contained 5 bases not matched to a gene. The CDR3 here is CSGGGQGYGYTF. In nucleotides, the CDR3 is TGCAGCGGGGGGGGACAGGGATATGGCTACACCTTC.

The gene calls are TRBV28 and TRBJ2-7, with TRBD2 matching over 10 bases. The CDR3 loop spans 15 amino acids. V lost 4 bases to trimming and J lost 2 bases; unmatched junction nucleotides: 5. The V gene's germline CDR1 is MDHEN and CDR2 SYDVKM. The CDR3 loop reads CASSSLAGTPYEQYF. Written as DNA, the CDR3 is TGTGCCAGCAGTTCACTAGCGGGGACACCCTACGAGCAGTACTTC. Supplemented by reference TRBV28 and TRBJ2-7, the full variable domain reads DVKVTQSSRYLVKRTGEKVFLECVQDMDHENMFWYRQDPGLGLRLIYFSYDVKMKEKGDIPEGYSVSREKKERFSLILESASTNQTSMYLCASSSLAGTPYEQYFGPGTRLTVT.

The gene calls are TRBV7-2 and TRBJ2-5; weak D call: TRBD1 (5 bases). The V end lost 2 bases, the J end lost 3 bases, and 10 bases lay between the germline ends. Germline values: CDR1 SGHTA, CDR2 FQGNSA. CDR3 length: 14 residues. The CDR3 region has the DNA TGTGCCAGCAGCTTAAATGGCAGGGAAGAGACCCAGTACTTC. Translation gives CASSLNGREETQYF. Full variable domain (missing parts from reference TRBV7-2 and TRBJ2-5): GAGVSQSPSNKVTEKGKDVELRCDPISGHTALYWYRQSLGQGLEFLIYFQGNSAPDKSGLPSDRFSAERTGGSVSTLTIQRTQQEDSAVYLCASSLNGREETQYFGPGTRLLVL.

The chain employs TRBV12-5 and TRBJ2-2, with D possibly matching TRBD1 (5 bases). CDR1 is LGHNT and CDR2 is FRNRAP in the germline V gene. V lost 0 bases to trimming and J lost 2 bases, with 13 bases between them. The CDR3 is 17 amino acids. The CDR3, as DNA: TGTGCTAGTGGTTTGGTACAAGGGGATTCCAACACCGGGGAGCTGTTTTTT. Translated, it gives CASGLVQGDSNTGELFF.

This clone has more than one count but fewer than ten. This chain joins TRBV28 and TRBJ2-5; 8 nucleotides agree with TRBD2. Germline CDR1 and CDR2: MDHEN and SYDVKM. The length of the CDR3 is 13 residues. The V gene end was trimmed by 2 bases and the J gene end by 4 bases; junction bases not matched to a gene: 0. CDR3 coding DNA: TGTGCCAGCAGTTTAACTAGCGGAGAGACCCAGTACTTC. Its translation is CASSLTSGETQYF.

The chain uses TRBV7-8 and TRBJ2-1; D perhaps matches TRBD1 (6 bases). Germline V lookup: CDR1 SGHVS, CDR2 FQNEAQ. Trimming took off 9 bases at V and 12 bases at J, with 18 bases between the two ends. This CDR3 comprises 12 residues. This chain's CDR3 is CASKARGSGQFF. The CDR3 region has the DNA TGTGCCAGTAAGGCCAGGGGCTCCGGGCAGTTCTTC.

As to this clone: A junction end diverges from the germline sequence, so it may reflect a read error. The rearrangement uses TRBV10-3 and TRBJ2-6; D possibly corresponds to TRBD1 (5 bases). CDR1 and CDR2 (germline): ENHRY, SYGVKD. The CDR3 is 18 amino acids. The CDR3 DNA is TGTGCCATCAGTGACTTTCACCCGTTGAGCTCTGGGGCCAGCGTCCTGACTTTC. Protein product: CAISDFHPLSSGASVLTF.

The chain uses TRBV23-1 and TRBJ2-7, with a tentative D call TRBD2 (5 bases). TRBV23-1 is an ORF; its function is uncertain. V shed 2 bases and J shed 6 bases, with 5 bases lying between them. The CDR3 spans 11 residues. The CDR3 sequence is CASSQEGEQYF. The CDR3 DNA reads as TGCGCCAGCAGTCAAGAGGGCGAGCAGTACTTC.

Only a few counts were recorded for this clone. The chain combines TRBV6-6 with TRBJ2-3; D perhaps matches TRBD1 (6 bases). Deletions cut 5 bases from V and 4 bases from J, with 13 bases between. Germline lookup yields CDR1 MNHNY and CDR2 SVGAGI (reference sequence). The CDR3 is 14 amino acids. The CDR3 sequence is CASSSRGIPDTQYF. CDR3 bases: TGTGCCAGCAGTAGCAGGGGTATACCAGATACGCAGTATTTT.

The chain recombines TRBV9 with TRBJ2-3; D is perhaps TRBD2 (5 bases). The CDR3 consists of 14 residues. The V end was cut by 0 bases, the J end by 5 bases, with 10 bases between. Germline V lookup: CDR1 SGDLS, CDR2 YYNGEE. CDR3 sequence reads: CASSVETSIDTQYF. As DNA, the CDR3 is TGTGCCAGCAGCGTAGAAACTAGTATAGATACGCAGTATTTT. The full variable domain, rest sourced from reference TRBV9 and TRBJ2-3, is DSGVTQTPKHLITATGQRVTLRCSPRSGDLSVYWYQQSLDQGLQFLIQYYNGEERAKGNILERFSAQQFPDLHSELNLSSLELGDSALYFCASSVETSIDTQYFGPGTRLTVL.

The V and J genes are TRBV4-2 and TRBJ2-7, with D perhaps TRBD2 (5 bases). The V and J ends lost 0 bases and 0 bases respectively, with 18 bases between them. From germline, CDR1 is LGHNA and CDR2 YNFKEQ. The CDR3 contains 18 residues. CDR3 bases: TGTGCCAGCAGCCAAGAATCGAGGGCTGGGCGTAGCTCCTACGAGCAGTACTTC. It yields the protein CASSQESRAGRSSYEQYF.

CDR3 DNA sequence: TGTGCCATCAGTGCGGGGACTAGCGGGGGAATCAAAAACATTCAGTACTTC. Encoded protein: CAISAGTSGGIKNIQYF. The rearrangement uses TRBV10-3 and TRBJ2-4, with TRBD2 matching over 14 bases. CDR1 ENHRY and CDR2 SYGVKD come from the germline V gene. The CDR3 runs to 17 residues. After removal of 4 bases from V and 3 bases from J, the junction contained 5 bases not matched to a gene.

The chain combines TRBV5-1 with TRBJ2-3, with 7 bases fitting TRBD2. V lost 4 bases and J lost 0; bases outside the gene matches: 5. The CDR3 is 15 amino acids. Per the germline V gene, CDR1 is SGHRS and CDR2 is YFSETQ. CDR3 sequence reads: CASSPSGASTDTQYF. For the CDR3, the DNA is TGCGCCAGCAGCCCGAGCGGGGCGAGCACAGATACGCAGTATTTT.

The chain recombines TRBV13 with TRBJ1-1; TRBD1 matches at 9 bases. Germline trimming cut 5 bases from V and 5 bases from J; bases unmatched to any gene: 15. This CDR3 has 17 residues. Germline CDR1 is PRHDT and CDR2 is FYEKMQ (reference sequence). CDR3 coding DNA: TGTGCCAGCAGCGCTAGTCGGGACAGGGTATGGGGAACTGAAGCTTTCTTT. Protein sequence: CASSASRDRVWGTEAFF.

The rearrangement links TRBV7-9 to TRBJ1-5, with D uncertain. The CDR3 covers 16 residues. Germline lookup yields CDR1 SEHNR and CDR2 FQNEAQ (reference sequence). The V end lost 5 bases, the J end lost 5 bases, and 19 bases lay between the germline ends. Written as DNA, the CDR3 is TGTGCCAGCAGCCCTATGTCGAGCACAGCTTATCAGCCCCAGCATTTT. This sequence encodes CASSPMSSTAYQPQHF.

This clone occurred a few times. The chain couples TRBV6-5 to TRBJ1-6; 7 nucleotides line up with TRBD1. CDR1 and CDR2 (germline): MNHEY, SVGAGI. This CDR3 has 13 residues. Trimming took 9 bases from V and 7 from J; bases not matched to a gene: 6. This CDR3 is CASFRDSNSPLHF. CDR3 sequence (DNA): TGTGCCAGTTTCCGGGACAGCAATTCACCCCTCCACTTT.

The V call is TRBV25-1, the J call TRBJ1-2; no clear D gene. Between the trimmed V and J ends, which lost 3 bases and 4 bases, there was a span of 9 bases. This CDR3 spans 13 amino acids. The V gene's germline CDR1 is MGHDK and CDR2 SYGVNS. The CDR3 coding sequence is TGTGCCAGCAGTGACGGAGCTTTCTATGGCTACACCTTC. Protein product: CASSDGAFYGYTF.

The rearrangement uses TRBV27 and TRBJ2-7, with 7 bases aligning to TRBD2. The CDR3 covers 13 residues. Per germline, CDR1 MNHEY and CDR2 SMNVEV (reference sequence). Germline trimming cut 3 bases from V and 3 bases from J; bases unmatched to any gene: 2. The CDR3 region is CASSFRGDYEQYF. CDR3 nucleotide sequence: TGTGCCAGCAGTTTCCGGGGGGACTACGAGCAGTACTTC.

With respect to this clone: Likely a read error: the CDR3 ends without its conserved phenylalanine or tryptophan. Here the CDR3 DNA reads TGCAGCGTTGGCCAGCGGGGGTTCGAGACAGATACGCAGTATTCT. Translated, it gives CSVGQRGFETDTQYS. This chain joins TRBV29-1 and TRBJ2-3, with 8 bases matching TRBD2. CDR1 is SQVTM and CDR2 is ANQGSEA in the germline V gene. Trimming at V came to 4 bases and at J to 3 bases, leaving 9 bases not matched to a gene. CDR3 length: 15 amino acids.

The chain carries TRBV7-6 and TRBJ2-3; TRBD2 matches 10 bases. The V segment lost 3 bases and the J segment 1 base; nucleotides outside the gene matches: 10. This CDR3 comprises 18 residues. From germline, CDR1 is SGHVS and CDR2 FNYEAQ. The CDR3 nucleotides are TGTGCCAGCAGCTTTAGGACTAGCGGCCTTGGAGGCACAGATACGCAGTATTTT. Encoded protein: CASSFRTSGLGGTDTQYF. The variable domain in full, with the rest retrieved from reference TRBV7-6 and TRBJ2-3, is GAGVSQSPRYKVTKRGQDVALRCDPISGHVSLYWYRQALGQGPEFLTYFNYEAQQDKSGLPNDRFSAERPEGSISTLTIQRTEQRDSAMYRCASSFRTSGLGGTDTQYFGPGTRLTVL.

This clone has only a few counts. V is TRBV2 and J is TRBJ2-7; 9 bases match TRBD1. Germline V gene lookup returns CDR1 SNHLY and CDR2 FYNNEI. Unmatched junction bases numbered 5, after V lost 9 bases and J lost 2 bases. This CDR3 has 13 residues. The CDR3 region is CARQGQGTYEQYF. Here the CDR3 DNA reads TGTGCCAGACAAGGACAGGGGACCTACGAGCAGTACTTC.

The chain recombines TRBV6-1 with TRBJ2-1; 7 bases fit TRBD1. V gave up 4 bases and J gave up 14 bases; unmatched junction bases: 8. This CDR3 region has 12 residues. Germline V gives CDR1 MNHNS, CDR2 SASEGT. In DNA, the CDR3 is TGTGCCAGCAGTGTTAACAGGGGTACGGAGTTCTTC. As protein: CASSVNRGTEFF.

The chain carries TRBV28 and TRBJ2-7, with D maybe TRBD1 (6 bases). CDR1 MDHEN and CDR2 SYDVKM come from the germline V gene. The CDR3 covers 13 residues. V was shortened by 2 bases and J by 5 bases, with 10 bases between the two germline ends. The CDR3 here is CASSLGAGDEQYF. In nucleotides, the CDR3 is TGTGCCAGCAGTTTAGGGGCAGGGGACGAGCAGTACTTC.

V gene TRBV9 combines with J gene TRBJ2-3, with D uncertain. Germline-derived CDR1 and CDR2 are SGDLS and YYNGEE. The germline V and J ends were trimmed by 1 base and 2 bases, with 11 bases remaining between them. CDR3 length: 15 residues. The DNA for the CDR3 is TGTGCCAGCAGCGTAAGACTGGATACCACAGATACGCAGTATTTT. Protein: CASSVRLDTTDTQYF.